This T cell receptor (beta chain) was recovered during a study of cytomegalovirus exposure and HLA in healthy donors. Both 60 Vbeta primers and 13 Jbeta primers went into the PCR. Only in-frame clones appear in the TCRdb table, and some are missing; sequencing was by immunoSEQ multiplex PCR. The sample has 150,000 or so clones; around 75% are singletons. Findings of the study overall: Available immune exposure information was restricted to CMV serostatus only. Rarity held for most TCR sequences, but there were some public TCRs that occurred in many donors. Apparent HLA restriction characterized most CMV-associated TCR beta chains in a later analysis.

Per germline, CDR1 SGHDT and CDR2 YYEEEE. The CDR3 is 13 amino acids. V was cut by 5 bases and J by 1 base, with 10 bases left in between. A word on this clone: Its antigen is as yet unknown.

J is TRBJ2-7 and V is TRBV5-6; D might be TRBD2 (6 bases). What was sequenced was PBMCs. The TCR comes from a woman aged 40-49 years in good health and CMV-seropositive. The CDR3 here is CASSIGGSYEQYF. In DNA form, the CDR3 reads TGTGCCAGCAGTATTGGGGGGTCCTACGAGCAGTACTTC.